The text below deals with one TCR beta chain. Under the authors' procedure: Junction-only immunoSEQ sequences carried no quality scores, so filtering differed. Assay used: immunoSEQ multiplex PCR; TCRdb lists only in-frame clones, some missing. V and J calls and clone size are those listed in that table; D and trimming were worked out from the DNA. The data contain approximately 2.1 million clones, more than 80% of them singletons. These data belong to a study of shared clonotypes between healthy human individuals. Germline V gene data show CDR1 as SGHDN and CDR2 as FVKESK. V was clipped by 3 bases and J by 4 bases; unmatched bases: 10. The CDR3 is 17 amino acids.

This TCR came from a man between 18 and 29 years old in good health. Some clones in this sample may be carry-over from other donors' samples. The chain combines TRBV14 with TRBJ2-1, with 9 bases lining up with TRBD2. The sequencing input was naive CD4+ T cells from PBMCs. Subset of the sample: CD45RA+ positively selected. The CDR3 region has the DNA TGTGCCAGCAGCCACTCCCCGACTAGCGGAAATTACAATGAGCAGTTCTTC. Translated: CASSHSPTSGNYNEQFF.